This entry concerns a single TCR beta chain. Its cognate antigen is unknown. Graves' hyperthyroidism without ophthalmopathy progression within 18 months was termed stable. Diagnosing involved the use of clinical symptoms, serum thyroxine and TRAb, thyroid ultrasound and orbital computed tomography. This record belongs to a study of T cells in Graves' hyperthyroidism and ophthalmopathy. TCR beta CDR3 regions were amplified from RNA transcripts. TCR CDR3 underwent first-round RT-PCR with the HTBI primer set. TCRdb reanalysed the multiplex PCR reads using MiXCR and keeps one entry per CDR3 protein. The table includes tens of thousands of distinct CDR3 sequences, roughly 56% detected once. CDR3 length equals 12 residues. Trimming took 6 bases from V and 7 from J, leaving 13 bases between them. Germline V CDR1 and CDR2: WSHSY, SAAADI. Study results and caveats: Clonotypes that were expanded in thyroid above 0.001 mostly appeared in blood too. A model of 13 V-J pairs discriminated ophthalmopathy from stable hyperthyroidism.

The TCR was taken from a man between 18 and 29 years old with Graves' hyperthyroidism. The sample taken for sequencing was peripheral blood or thyroid tissue (not recorded which). The genes are TRBV10-2 and TRBJ2-7; unclear D gene. The CDR3 loop reads CASRPNGQEQYF. CDR3 in DNA: TGCGCCAGCAGACCCAATGGGCAAGAGCAGTACTTC.